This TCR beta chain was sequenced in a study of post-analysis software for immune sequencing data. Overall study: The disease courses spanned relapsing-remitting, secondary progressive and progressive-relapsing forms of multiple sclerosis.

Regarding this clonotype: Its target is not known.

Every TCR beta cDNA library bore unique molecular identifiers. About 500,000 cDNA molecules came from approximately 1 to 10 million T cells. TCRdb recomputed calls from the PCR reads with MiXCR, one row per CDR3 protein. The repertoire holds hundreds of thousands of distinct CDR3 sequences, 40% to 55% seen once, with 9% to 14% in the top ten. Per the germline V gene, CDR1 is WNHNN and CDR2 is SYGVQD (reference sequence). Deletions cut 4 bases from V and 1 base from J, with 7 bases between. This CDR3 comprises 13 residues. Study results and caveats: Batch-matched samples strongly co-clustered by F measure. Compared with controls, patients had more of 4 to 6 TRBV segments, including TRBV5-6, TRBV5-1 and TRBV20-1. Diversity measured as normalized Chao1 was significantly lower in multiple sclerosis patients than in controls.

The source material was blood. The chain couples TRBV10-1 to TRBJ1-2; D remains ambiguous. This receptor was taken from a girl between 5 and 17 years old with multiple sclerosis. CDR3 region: CASSADRNYGYTF. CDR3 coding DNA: TGCGCCAGCAGTGCGGACCGTAACTATGGCTACACCTTC.